The 19 T cell receptor beta chains presented below share a single source sample, sequenced in a study of regulatory T cells in long-lasting Graves disease. The time point is: persistent/refractory GD, antithyroid drugs over 5 years with positive TRAb. TCR sequences were obtained from RNA taken from PBMCs. Building the TCR beta libraries relied on iRepertoire HTBI primers, and CDR3 regions underwent Arm-PCR. Each CDR3 protein is one row after TCRdb ran MiXCR on the multiplex PCR reads. Seen here are over 650,000 distinct CDR3 sequences, approximately 31% observed once, and the top ten hold about 42%. Source: peripheral blood mononuclear cells (PBMCs), taken when the disease was refractory, from a patient treated with antithyroid drugs. The receptors shown here come from a female donor with Graves disease.

V gene TRBV18 combines with J gene TRBJ2-4; D possibly corresponds to TRBD2 (6 bases). CDR3 length equals 16 residues. CDR1 and CDR2 (germline): KGHSH, LQKENI. V dropped 3 bases and J dropped 1 base, with 13 bases sitting between them. The CDR3 DNA sequence: TGTGCCAGCTCACCTGCGCGCGGGATGGCCAAAAACATTCAGTACTTC. It specifies CASSPARGMAKNIQYF.

This clonotype was seen a few times. This sequence joins TRBV29-1 and TRBJ1-1, with D perhaps TRBD1 (6 bases). The germline CDR1 and CDR2 sequences are SQVTM and ANQGSEA. Trimming shortened V by 5 bases and J by 1 base, and 8 bases separated the two germline ends. There are 12 residues in the CDR3. Here the CDR3 reads CSVYRANTEAFF. In nucleotides, the CDR3 is TGCAGCGTTTACAGGGCGAACACTGAAGCTTTCTTT.

This clonotype was observed a handful of times. J is TRBJ1-1 and V is TRBV5-1, with D possibly matching TRBD1 (5 bases). The CDR3 length is 16 residues. CDR1 and CDR2 from the germline V gene are SGHRS and YFSETQ. Trimming removed 0 bases from V and 1 base from J, with 13 bases in between. CDR3 sequence reads: CASSLVGGLRNTEAFF. The CDR3 DNA is TGCGCCAGCAGCTTGGTCGGGGGTCTAAGGAACACTGAAGCTTTCTTT. Combining the CDR3 with reference TRBV5-1 and TRBJ1-1 gives the whole variable domain KAGVTQTPRYLIKTRGQQVTLSCSPISGHRSVSWYQQTPGQGLQFLFEYFSETQRNKGNFPGRFSGRQFSNSRSEMNVSTLELGDSALYLCASSLVGGLRNTEAFFGQGTRLTVV.

V is TRBV6-1 and J is TRBJ1-5; the D gene is possibly TRBD1 (6 bases). V lost 6 bases and J 1 base, leaving 13 bases between the germline ends. The CDR3 sequence is 15 residues long. The germline V gene has CDR1 MNHNS and CDR2 SASEGT. The CDR3 nucleotides read TGTGCCAGCAGACCTACAGGGCAAAGCAATCAGCCCCAGCATTTT. Translated, it gives CASRPTGQSNQPQHF.

This clonotype has only a few counts. The chain links TRBV7-9 to TRBJ1-6; D is unresolved. V was shortened by 1 base and J by 11 bases, with 12 bases between the two germline ends. Germline V lookup: CDR1 SEHNR, CDR2 FQNEAQ (reference sequence). The CDR3 runs 14 residues. The CDR3: CASSLGLASAPLHF. In DNA, the CDR3 is TGTGCCAGCAGCTTAGGCCTGGCTTCCGCACCCCTCCACTTT. Together with reference TRBV7-9 and TRBJ1-6, the CDR3 gives the full variable domain: DTGVSQNPRHKITKRGQNVTFRCDPISEHNRLYWYRQTLGQGPEFLTYFQNEAQLEKSRLLSDRFSAERPKGSFSTLEIQRTEQGDSAMYLCASSLGLASAPLHFGNGTRLTVT.

In its sample, this clonotype was seen a few times. This chain links TRBV7-2 with TRBJ1-3; 9 bases line up with TRBD1. V shed 3 bases and J 3 bases; nucleotides not matched to a gene: 3. Germline values: CDR1 SGHTA, CDR2 FQGNSA. This CDR3 comprises 15 residues. In DNA form, the CDR3 reads TGTGCCAGCAGCTTGGGGACAGGGCTTGGAAACACCATATATTTT. It encodes CASSLGTGLGNTIYF.

V usage is TRBV6-2 or TRBV6-3 and J usage is TRBJ1-2; D call uncertain. Trimming left V 0 bases short and J 4 bases short, with 12 bases between. This CDR3 contains 15 residues. The germline V gene encodes CDR1 MNHEY and CDR2 SVGEGT. The CDR3 DNA is TGTGCCAGCAGTTACTCTGGGGATCCCCTCTATGGCTACACCTTC. It translates to CASSYSGDPLYGYTF.

The chain is built from TRBV5-4 and TRBJ1-1; the D is unclear. CDR3 length: 14 amino acids. Germline CDR1 and CDR2: SGHNT and YYREEE (reference sequence). Trimming took 9 bases from V and 1 from J, leaving 16 bases between them. The DNA for the CDR3 is TGTGCCACCCTCGAAGGGCGGCAGAACACTGAAGCTTTCTTT. Its protein product is CATLEGRQNTEAFF.

A few counts support this clonotype. The gene calls are TRBV7-2 and TRBJ2-7; no clear D gene. This CDR3 is 15 amino acids long. V was trimmed by 1 base and J by 2 bases, leaving 12 bases between them. In germline, CDR1 is SGHTA, CDR2 FQGNSA. The chain's CDR3 is CASSLVIYGAYEQYF. CDR3 nucleotide sequence: TGTGCCAGCAGCTTAGTAATATATGGAGCCTACGAGCAGTACTTC.

This clonotype was observed a few times. The chain links TRBV20-1 to TRBJ1-5; weak D call: TRBD1 (5 bases). This CDR3 region has 13 residues. V lost 4 bases and J 9 bases, leaving 16 bases between the germline ends. Germline V gene lookup returns CDR1 DFQATT and CDR2 SNEGSKA (reference sequence). This CDR3 reads CSATASGASPQHF. In nucleotides, the CDR3 is TGCAGTGCTACGGCAAGCGGGGCATCGCCCCAGCATTTT.

The chain couples TRBV6-1 to TRBJ1-1, with D possibly TRBD1 on 5 matching bases. Germline-derived CDR1 and CDR2 are MNHNS and SASEGT. The CDR3 totals 15 residues. With 6 bases removed from V and 5 bases from J, the gap between germline ends came to 19 bases. In DNA form, the CDR3 reads TGTGCCAGCAGCGAAAGCGGGACGCTGGGAACTGAAGCTTTCTTT. Residues: CASSESGTLGTEAFF.

The gene calls are TRBV6-1 and TRBJ1-1; D unclear. Germline CDR1 and CDR2: MNHNS and SASEGT. The V and J ends lost 10 bases and 6 bases respectively, with 12 bases between them. The CDR3 is made up of 11 amino acids. This CDR3 reads CATYSLPEAFF. The CDR3 region has the DNA TGTGCCACCTATTCACTTCCTGAAGCTTTCTTT.

This clonotype appeared many times. This chain uses TRBV27 with TRBJ2-7, with D perhaps assigned TRBD1 or TRBD2 (6 bases each). Trimming took 5 bases from V and 3 from J, leaving 11 bases between them. Looked up from germline, CDR1 is MNHEY and CDR2 is SMNVEV (reference sequence). The CDR3 extends over 13 amino acids. The CDR3 coding sequence is TGTGCCAGCAGTCCCCGGGGGCTCTACGAGCAGTACTTC. Protein product: CASSPRGLYEQYF.

This clonotype was counted only a few times. The CDR3 DNA is TGTGCCTGGAGCGGCGGTGGCGGGACCACGGAGACCCAGTACTTC. Its protein is CAWSGGGGTTETQYF. The rearrangement links TRBV30 to TRBJ2-5; D might be TRBD2 (6 bases). Trimming shortened V by 3 bases and J by 5 bases, and 19 bases separated the two germline ends. The CDR3 length is 15 residues. Germline V CDR1 and CDR2: GTSNPN, SVGIG (reference sequence). The variable domain in full, with the rest retrieved from reference TRBV30 and TRBJ2-5, is SQTIHQWPATLVQPVGSPLSLECTVEGTSNPNLYWYRQAAGRGLQLLFYSVGIGQISSEVPQNLSASRPQDRQFILSSKKLLLSDSGFYLCAWSGGGGTTETQYFGPGTRLLVL.

The table lists this clonotype with a few counts. The V gene is TRBV5-5, the J gene TRBJ1-4, with D tentatively TRBD1 (5 bases). In germline, CDR1 is SGHKS, CDR2 YYEKEE (reference sequence). This CDR3 comprises 15 residues. Between the trimmed V and J ends, which lost 3 bases and 8 bases, there was a span of 17 bases. The CDR3 nucleotides read TGTGCCAGCAGCTCCGCTGCAGGGCATGGAGAAAAACTGTTTTTT. It yields the protein CASSSAAGHGEKLFF.

The rearrangement uses TRBV20-1 and TRBJ1-6, with a possible D match to TRBD1 (5 bases). Germline values: CDR1 DFQATT, CDR2 SNEGSKA (reference sequence). This CDR3 has 15 amino acids. Trimming shortened V by 1 base and J by 7 bases, and 14 bases separated the two germline ends. The CDR3 sequence is CSARGGQGRNSPLHF. Written as DNA, the CDR3 is TGCAGTGCTAGAGGAGGGCAGGGCCGAAATTCACCCCTCCACTTT.

A few counts support this clonotype. V is TRBV12-3 or TRBV12-4 and J is TRBJ2-2, with D perhaps assigned TRBD1 or TRBD2 (7 bases each). CDR3 length: 16 amino acids. With 5 bases removed from V and 5 bases from J, the gap between germline ends came to 18 bases. The chain's CDR3 is CASSALGQGGTGELFF. In DNA, the CDR3 is TGTGCCAGCAGTGCCCTCGGCCAGGGGGGGACCGGGGAGCTGTTTTTT.

There are a few counts of this clonotype. The chain couples TRBV20-1 to TRBJ2-7; no clear D gene. There are 12 residues in the CDR3. The germline CDR1 and CDR2 sequences are DFQATT and SNEGSKA (reference sequence). The germline V and J ends were trimmed by 1 base and 5 bases, with 9 bases remaining between them. CDR3 coding DNA: TGCAGTGCTAGAGGGGGTTCCGACGAGCAGTACTTC. Translation gives CSARGGSDEQYF.

The genes are TRBV5-1 and TRBJ1-1; the D is unclear. The V end was cut by 2 bases, the J end by 4 bases, with 12 bases between. In germline, CDR1 is SGHRS, CDR2 YFSETQ. CDR3 length: 14 residues. CDR3 residues: CASSLTFGVTEAFF. The CDR3 bases are TGCGCCAGCAGCTTAACTTTCGGGGTCACTGAAGCTTTCTTT.